This TCR beta chain was identified during a study of early T cells in non-severe SARS-CoV-2 infection. Study summary: Investigators sequenced bulk RNA drawn from unsorted whole blood, and chains remained unpaired. Study-level results: Private and CD4 specificities were missed by VDJdb matching, skewed to anti-spike CD8.

J lost 5 bases, V lost 6 bases, and 2 bases had no gene match. The CDR3 has 13 amino acids. Germline V gene lookup returns CDR1 SGDLS and CDR2 YYNGEE. cDNA molecules, individually, were tagged with unique molecular identifiers. From the 5' RACE reads, TCRdb called clonotypes with MiXCR, one entry per CDR3 protein. There are tens of thousands of distinct CDR3 sequences in the sample; around an eighth occur only once, and roughly 2.6% lies in the top ten. As to this clonotype: Its specificity is unknown.

The chain links TRBV9 to TRBJ1-2, with TRBD1 matching over 12 bases. This receptor was identified in an adult who was a healthcare worker with PCR-confirmed SARS-CoV-2 infection or an uninfected control (not recorded which). The material was whole blood, obtained at baseline. CDR3 coding DNA: TGTGCCAGCAAGGGACAGGGGGCATATGGCTACACCTTC. It yields the protein CASKGQGAYGYTF.